Shown below are 11 T cell receptor beta chains from a single sample sequenced in a study of T cell changes during pregnancy in multiple sclerosis. Libraries were prepared by immunoSEQ multiplex PCR; TCRdb keeps only in-frame clonotypes and omits some of them. The sample shows tens of thousands of clones, 90% of them seen only once. The source was peripheral blood, collected in the third trimester of pregnancy. Receptors originate from a female donor in good health, enrolled as a control in a pregnancy study.

The gene calls are TRBV9 and TRBJ1-5, with D possibly TRBD1 on 6 matching bases. V gave up 0 bases and J gave up 1 base, with 8 bases separating them. The CDR3 covers 15 residues. Germline CDR1 and CDR2: SGDLS and YYNGEE. The CDR3 DNA reads TGTGCCAGCAGCGTAGAGGGGGGGAGCAATCAGCCCCAGCATTTT. It is translated as CASSVEGGSNQPQHF.

Written as DNA, the CDR3 is TGTGCCAGCAGCTTAGTCGCCGAGGCCCGCACAGATACGCAGTATTTT. It is translated as CASSLVAEARTDTQYF. This chain connects TRBV7-2 to TRBJ2-3; no reliable D call. CDR1 is SGHTA and CDR2 is FQGNSA in the germline V gene. CDR3 length: 16 residues. V gave up 1 base and J gave up 1 base, with 12 bases separating them.

The CDR3 protein is CASSPGLAGGGWFF. As DNA, the CDR3 is TGTGCCAGCAGCCCGGGACTAGCGGGAGGGGGGTGGTTCTTC. This chain uses TRBV9 with TRBJ2-1; 16 bases match TRBD2. CDR1 is SGDLS, CDR2 YYNGEE, per germline. J gave up 15 bases and V 4 bases, and 7 bases lay outside the gene matches. The CDR3 runs to 14 residues.

This chain joins TRBV5-5 and TRBJ2-7; tentative D call: TRBD1 (5 bases). V was shortened by 3 bases and J by 6 bases, with 16 bases between the two germline ends. The CDR3 covers 14 residues. Germline lookup yields CDR1 SGHKS and CDR2 YYEKEE (reference sequence). CDR3 sequence: CASSSTDSLSEQYF. The CDR3 region has the DNA TGTGCCAGCAGCTCGACCGACAGTCTCTCCGAGCAGTACTTC.

This rearrangement joins TRBV9 to TRBJ2-5; 16 bases are a match to TRBD2. Germline lookup yields CDR1 SGDLS and CDR2 YYNGEE. CDR3 size: 16 residues. Losses at the gene ends were 4 bases for V and 5 bases for J; bases not matched to a gene: 5. CDR3 protein: CASSLGTSGGAETQYF. The CDR3, as DNA: TGTGCCAGCAGCCTGGGGACTAGCGGGGGGGCGGAGACCCAGTACTTC.

V is TRBV27 and J is TRBJ2-1, with 10 bases matching TRBD2. Germline-derived CDR1 and CDR2 are MNHEY and SMNVEV (reference sequence). V trimming: 0 bases; J trimming: 0 bases; junction bases outside the gene matches: 20. The CDR3 is 23 amino acids. CDR3 protein: CASSLSPIPELAGVKSSYNEQFF. CDR3 nucleotides: TGTGCCAGCAGTTTATCGCCGATCCCCGAGCTAGCGGGGGTGAAAAGCTCCTACAATGAGCAGTTCTTC.

The chain has TRBV5-1 and TRBJ2-2; D is uncertain. The CDR3 consists of 14 residues. Looked up from germline, CDR1 is SGHRS and CDR2 is YFSETQ. Trimming stripped 0 bases from V and 2 bases from J, with 5 bases between. CDR3 residues: CASSLAGNTGELFF. The CDR3, as DNA: TGCGCCAGCAGCTTGGCCGGTAACACCGGGGAGCTGTTTTTT. Combining the CDR3 with reference TRBV5-1 and TRBJ2-2 gives the whole variable domain KAGVTQTPRYLIKTRGQQVTLSCSPISGHRSVSWYQQTPGQGLQFLFEYFSETQRNKGNFPGRFSGRQFSNSRSEMNVSTLELGDSALYLCASSLAGNTGELFFGEGSRLTVL.

The chain has TRBV6-5 and TRBJ1-4; 8 bases are a match to TRBD1. CDR1 and CDR2 (germline): MNHEY, SVGAGI. After removal of 5 bases from V and 6 bases from J, the junction contained 8 bases not matched to a gene. The CDR3 loop spans 15 amino acids. The CDR3 region is CASSHRGQAYEKLFF. In nucleotides, the CDR3 is TGTGCCAGCAGTCATCGGGGACAGGCTTATGAAAAACTGTTTTTT.

This clone was observed at least ten times. The same CDR3 arises from other DNA sequences in this sample as well. The chain uses TRBV6-4 and TRBJ2-2, with 9 bases that match TRBD2. CDR1 is MRHNA, CDR2 SNTAGT, per germline. The CDR3 has 14 residues. V was pared by 5 bases and J by 5 bases, with 3 bases of the junction left unmatched. CDR3 sequence: CASSSSGETGELFF. CDR3 coding DNA: TGTGCCAGCAGTTCTAGCGGGGAAACCGGGGAGCTGTTTTTT.

CDR3 DNA: TGTGCCAGCAGCTTAGGGGCGGGGGGGCGGAAAGAGACCCAGTACTTC. Translation: CASSLGAGGRKETQYF. The chain is built from TRBV7-2 and TRBJ2-5, with 9 bases fitting TRBD2. CDR3 size: 16 residues. The germline CDR1 and CDR2 sequences are SGHTA and FQGNSA. The V and J ends lost 1 base and 3 bases, in that order; junction bases with no gene match: 6.

This clone was recorded a few times. The chain uses TRBV15 and TRBJ2-1; 9 nucleotides agree with TRBD2. This CDR3 region has 16 residues. Germline CDR1 is LNHNV and CDR2 is YYDKDF (reference sequence). The V gene end was trimmed by 1 base and the J gene end by 8 bases; junction bases not matched to a gene: 9. CDR3 DNA: TGTGCCACCAGCAGAGCCATAAGCGGGGGGCGCGATGAGCAGTTCTTC. Its protein is CATSRAISGGRDEQFF.